This entry concerns a single T cell receptor beta chain. Its antigen remains unknown. Losses at the gene ends were 5 bases for V and 7 bases for J; bases not matched to a gene: 6. The CDR3 has 14 amino acids. Germline V gives CDR1 SGHVS, CDR2 FQNEAQ. Each clinical donor contributed on average approximately 93,000 T cells from unsorted cryopreserved PBMC. This sample was taken from a study of T cells in tuberculosis. Regarding the study as a whole: The TCR-beta difference was not significant; alpha differences partly reflected length. Smaller distances to GMM-specific TCRs suggested their expansion in active tuberculosis. Active tuberculosis cases were adults; controls were adolescents.

Sequencing was performed with immunoSEQ multiplex PCR; in TCRdb, only in-frame clones are kept and a portion is missing. The repertoire holds roughly 41,000 clones, with around 93% as singletons. The V call is TRBV7-8, the J call TRBJ2-3; 10 nucleotides agree with TRBD1. This sequence originates from a donor aged 10-29 years with latent tuberculosis or without tuberculosis infection. Some clones in this sample may be carry-over from other donors' samples. Material: PBMCs. The CDR3 loop reads CASSRRQGANTQYF. CDR3 sequence (DNA): TGTGCCAGCAGCAGAAGACAGGGGGCAAATACGCAGTATTTT.